Sequencing of this T cell receptor beta chain was carried out in a study of blood T cell repertoires in COVID-19. Study summary: Samples taken during acute and convalescent COVID-19 were collected in the United States, Italy and Spain. T cells, B-cell-depleted T cells, or PBMCs provided the cDNA or gDNA that served as material.

J was trimmed by 3 bases and V by 1 base; bases with no gene match: 18. Germline V gene lookup returns CDR1 LNHDA and CDR2 SQIVND (reference sequence). The CDR3 is made up of 20 amino acids. Profiled with immunoSEQ multiplex PCR; TCRdb holds only in-frame clones, not every one. The repertoire has approximately 90,000 clones, around four fifths of them found once; the top ten carry around 3.3%. The chain is built from TRBV19 and TRBJ2-7, with 10 bases fitting TRBD2. The sequenced sample consisted of peripheral blood. This sequence originates from a man aged 45-65 years with acute or convalescent COVID-19. In DNA form, the CDR3 reads TGTGCCAGTAGTATAGGATCTACTAGCGGGACCAGCTTGTACCGCTACGAGCAGTACTTC. Translation gives CASSIGSTSGTSLYRYEQYF.